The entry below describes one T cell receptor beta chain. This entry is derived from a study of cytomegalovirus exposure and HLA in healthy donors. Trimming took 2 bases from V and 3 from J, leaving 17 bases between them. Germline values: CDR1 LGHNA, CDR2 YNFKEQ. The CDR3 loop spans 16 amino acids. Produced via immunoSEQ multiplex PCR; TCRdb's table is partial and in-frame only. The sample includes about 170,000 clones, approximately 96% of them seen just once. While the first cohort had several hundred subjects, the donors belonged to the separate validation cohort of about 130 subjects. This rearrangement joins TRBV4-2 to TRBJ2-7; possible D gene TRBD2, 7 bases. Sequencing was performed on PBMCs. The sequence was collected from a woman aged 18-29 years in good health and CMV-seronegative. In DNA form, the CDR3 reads TGTGCCAGCAGCCAAACTAGGGGCGGGGGCAACTACGAGCAGTACTTC. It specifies CASSQTRGGGNYEQYF.